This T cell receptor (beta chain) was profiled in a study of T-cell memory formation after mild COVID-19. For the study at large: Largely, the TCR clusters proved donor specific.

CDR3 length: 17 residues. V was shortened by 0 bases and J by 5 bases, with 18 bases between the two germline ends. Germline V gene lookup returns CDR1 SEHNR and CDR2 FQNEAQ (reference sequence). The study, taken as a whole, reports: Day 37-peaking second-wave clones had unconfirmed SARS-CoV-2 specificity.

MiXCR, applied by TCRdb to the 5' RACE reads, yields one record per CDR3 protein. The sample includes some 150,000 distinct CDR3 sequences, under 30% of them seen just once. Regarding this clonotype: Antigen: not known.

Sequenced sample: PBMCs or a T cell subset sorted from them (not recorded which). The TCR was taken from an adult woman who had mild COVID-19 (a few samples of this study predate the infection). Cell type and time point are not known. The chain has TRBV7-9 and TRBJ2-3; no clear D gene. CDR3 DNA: TGTGCCAGCAGCTTAGCGATTCTCGTGCGACCGGGAGATACGCAGTATTTT. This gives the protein CASSLAILVRPGDTQYF.